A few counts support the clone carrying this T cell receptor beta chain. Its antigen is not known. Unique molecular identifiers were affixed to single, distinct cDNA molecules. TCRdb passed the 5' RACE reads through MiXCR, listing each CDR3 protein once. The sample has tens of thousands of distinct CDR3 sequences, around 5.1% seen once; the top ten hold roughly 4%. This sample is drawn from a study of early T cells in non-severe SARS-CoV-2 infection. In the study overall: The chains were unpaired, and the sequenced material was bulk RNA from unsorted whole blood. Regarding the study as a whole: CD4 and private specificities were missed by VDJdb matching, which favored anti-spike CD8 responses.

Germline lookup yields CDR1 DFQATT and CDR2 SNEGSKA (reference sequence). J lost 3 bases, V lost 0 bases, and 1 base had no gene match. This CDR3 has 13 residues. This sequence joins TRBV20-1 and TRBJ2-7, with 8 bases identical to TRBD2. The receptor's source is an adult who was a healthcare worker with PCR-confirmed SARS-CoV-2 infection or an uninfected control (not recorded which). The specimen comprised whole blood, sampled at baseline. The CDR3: CSARETSDYEQYF. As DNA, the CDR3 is TGCAGTGCTAGAGAGACTAGCGACTACGAGCAGTACTTC.